This entry is about one TCR beta chain. No antigen is known for it. The germline V gene has CDR1 DFQATT and CDR2 SNEGSKA (reference sequence). The CDR3 covers 14 residues. V was pared by 3 bases and J by 1 base, with 13 bases between. These data belong to a study of T cell responses to AZD1222 COVID-19 vaccine. Findings and caveats of the study: Donors, mostly white British, included more females; clonal diversity was possibly underestimated. The CD4 TCRs associated with vaccination extended across spike and predominated at 160-218 and 743-854.

The method was immunoSEQ multiplex PCR; TCRdb's version includes in-frame clones alone and lacks a portion of them. Here the sample spans about 99,000 clones, 93% being singletons. The sequence came from an adult in good health. The J gene is TRBJ2-7, the V gene TRBV20-1; a possible D gene is TRBD2 (5 bases). The sequenced sample was peripheral blood, obtained on day 0 of AZD1222 vaccination. The chain's CDR3 is CSASSGSGSYEQYF. CDR3 nucleotides: TGCAGTGCTAGTTCGGGGTCAGGATCCTACGAGCAGTACTTC.